This entry concerns a single T cell receptor (beta chain). There are 15 residues in the CDR3. Germline values: CDR1 SGHVS, CDR2 FNYEAQ. Trimming removed 5 bases from V and 8 bases from J; junction bases left unmatched: 12. This sample was taken from a study of T cell changes during pregnancy in multiple sclerosis. Libraries were prepared by immunoSEQ multiplex PCR; TCRdb keeps only in-frame clonotypes and omits some of them. Of about 36,000 clones detected, more than 75% appear once; the ten largest clones hold approximately 0.5%. The sequence derives from a female donor with multiple sclerosis, enrolled in a pregnancy study. The rearrangement joins TRBV7-6 to TRBJ2-1, with TRBD2 matching 7 bases. The sequenced sample was CD4+ T cells from peripheral blood mononuclear cells, obtained in the first trimester of pregnancy. The CDR3 here is CASSLPPGGSDEQFF. The CDR3 nucleotides read TGTGCCAGCAGCCTCCCCCCGGGAGGTTCCGATGAGCAGTTCTTC. Complete variable domain (other parts from reference TRBV7-6 and TRBJ2-1): GAGVSQSPRYKVTKRGQDVALRCDPISGHVSLYWYRQALGQGPEFLTYFNYEAQQDKSGLPNDRFSAERPEGSISTLTIQRTEQRDSAMYRCASSLPPGGSDEQFFGPGTRLTVL.